This T cell receptor (beta chain) was recovered during a study of T cells after yellow fever vaccination. The study's findings and limits: Most clones from primary vaccination were detected again post-booster (about 96% CD4, around 90% CD8).

Via MiXCR, TCRdb re-called the 5' RACE reads, giving one row per CDR3 protein. Of a few hundred thousand distinct CDR3 sequences listed, over 4.5% are singletons. Of note for this clonotype: Its antigen is not identified.

V was trimmed by 0 bases and J by 4 bases, leaving 13 bases between them. The CDR3 spans 16 residues. CDR1 and CDR2 from the germline V gene are LGHNA and YSLEER. The receptor was derived from a man between 18 and 29 years old who received the YFV17D yellow fever vaccine. Sequenced here: CD4+ T cells sorted from PBMCs, sampled on the day of the yellow fever booster vaccination. The V gene is TRBV4-3, the J gene TRBJ1-3; D is uncertain. Written as DNA, the CDR3 is TGCGCCAGCAGCCAAGATTCTCGGTGGTCCGGAAACACCATATATTTT. It encodes CASSQDSRWSGNTIYF.